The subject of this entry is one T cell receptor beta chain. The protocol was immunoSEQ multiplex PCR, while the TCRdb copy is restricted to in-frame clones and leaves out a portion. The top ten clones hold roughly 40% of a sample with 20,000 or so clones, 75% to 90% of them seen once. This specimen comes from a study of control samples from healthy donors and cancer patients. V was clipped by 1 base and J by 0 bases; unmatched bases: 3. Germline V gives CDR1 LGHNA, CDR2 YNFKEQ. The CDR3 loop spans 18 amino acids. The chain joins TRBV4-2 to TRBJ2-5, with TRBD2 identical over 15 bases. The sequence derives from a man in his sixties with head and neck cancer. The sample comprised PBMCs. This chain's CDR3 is CASSQGTSGRGHQETQYF. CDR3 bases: TGTGCCAGCAGCCAAGGGACTAGCGGGAGGGGTCACCAAGAGACCCAGTACTTC.